A single sample is the source of the 5 T cell receptor beta chains below, sequenced in a study of blood T cells in healthy people across ages. It was with a sample-barcoded 5' primer and a J-beta primer mix that a second PCR of about 7 to 12 cycles was run. TCRdb recomputed calls from the 5' RACE reads with MiXCR, one row per CDR3 protein. This repertoire shows hundreds of thousands of distinct CDR3 sequences, under 55% found once; its top ten account for roughly 19%. The sample consisted of blood. These receptors came from a man between 60 and 70 years old in good health.

The table lists this clonotype with a few counts. V is TRBV2 and J is TRBJ2-1, with D unclear. The germline V gene has CDR1 SNHLY and CDR2 FYNNEI. The CDR3 loop spans 13 amino acids. V was shortened by 1 base and J by 5 bases, with 6 bases between the two germline ends. CDR3 bases: TGTGCCAGCAGTGAAGATCGACACAATGAGCAGTTCTTC. Translating gives CASSEDRHNEQFF.

The chain has TRBV29-1 and TRBJ2-3, with TRBD1 matching 8 bases. V shed 5 bases, J shed 2 bases, and the junction held 15 bases outside the gene matches. The CDR3 sequence is 17 residues long. CDR1 is SQVTM and CDR2 is ANQGSEA in the germline V gene. The CDR3 sequence is CSVSGTGGNPFTDTQYF. As DNA, the CDR3 is TGCAGCGTTTCCGGTACAGGGGGTAATCCTTTCACAGATACGCAGTATTTT.

The chain joins TRBV30 to TRBJ2-5; D could derive from TRBD1 or TRBD2 (5 bases each). CDR1 and CDR2 from the germline V gene are GTSNPN and SVGIG (reference sequence). V lost 5 bases and J lost 3, with 22 bases in between. There are 16 residues in the CDR3. The CDR3 DNA reads TGTGCCTGGGATCCGGGGCGAATAACAAAAAAAGAGACCCAGTACTTC. The encoded protein is CAWDPGRITKKETQYF.

This chain joins TRBV20-1 and TRBJ1-6; 10 bases line up with TRBD1. CDR1 and CDR2 (germline): DFQATT, SNEGSKA (reference sequence). CDR3 length equals 14 residues. V gave up 4 bases and J gave up 15 bases; unmatched junction bases: 12. This CDR3 reads CSAIRDRGKGRLHF. CDR3 DNA: TGCAGTGCTATCAGGGACAGGGGTAAAGGGCGCCTCCACTTT.

The V gene is TRBV5-1, the J gene TRBJ2-5; D is unresolved. Germline V gene lookup returns CDR1 SGHRS and CDR2 YFSETQ. The CDR3 runs 11 residues. Trimming took off 7 bases at V and 3 bases at J, with 7 bases between the two ends. The CDR3 nucleotides are TGCGCCAGCCGGGTTAAAGAGACCCAGTACTTC. It encodes CASRVKETQYF. Looking up the rest from reference TRBV5-1 and TRBJ2-5 gives the full variable domain: KAGVTQTPRYLIKTRGQQVTLSCSPISGHRSVSWYQQTPGQGLQFLFEYFSETQRNKGNFPGRFSGRQFSNSRSEMNVSTLELGDSALYLCASRVKETQYFGPGTRLLVL.